This is a list of T cell receptor beta chains from one sample in a study of blood T cells in healthy people across ages. MiXCR, applied by TCRdb to the 5' RACE reads, yields one record per CDR3 protein. The table lists over 600,000 distinct CDR3 sequences, about 21% of them singletons. The sample was blood. All receptors derive from a man between 65 and 79 years old in good health. Both conserved end residues are part of each CDR3. A D gene is named only where the DNA matches it firmly. Only part of the rows carry a size: once, few, many, or a class if the clone is expanded.

CDR3: CASSPSIALYEQYF; DNA: TGTGCCAGCAGCCCGAGCATAGCCCTCTACGAGCAGTACTTC; D: -; size: few; length: 14; J: TRBJ2-7; V: TRBV7-2
CDR3: CATSREGSSSTDTQYF; DNA: TGTGCCACCAGCAGAGAAGGTAGCTCGAGCACAGATACGCAGTATTTT; D: -; size: -; length: 16; J: TRBJ2-3; V: TRBV15
CDR3: CASSLVMGEVAYEQYF; DNA: TGTGCCAGCAGCTTAGTCATGGGGGAGGTCGCCTACGAGCAGTACTTC; D: -; size: few; length: 16; J: TRBJ2-7; V: TRBV7-4
CDR3: CASSEALAGLLFF; DNA: TGTGCCAGCAGTGAAGCACTAGCAGGCCTACTGTTTTTT; D: -; size: few; length: 13; J: TRBJ1-4; V: TRBV2
CDR3: CASSNPGTSGSAGELFF; DNA: TGTGCCAGCAGCAATCCCGGGACTAGCGGGAGCGCCGGGGAGCTGTTTTTT; D: TRBD2; size: -; length: 17; J: TRBJ2-2; V: TRBV11-2
CDR3: CASSAPGPRLYEQYF; DNA: TGTGCCAGCAGTGCCCCGGGACCTCGCCTCTACGAGCAGTACTTC; D: -; size: -; length: 15; J: TRBJ2-7; V: TRBV28
CDR3: CASSPGGTANYEQYF; DNA: TGTGCCAGCAGCCCCGGTGGGACAGCCAACTACGAGCAGTACTTC; D: TRBD1; size: -; length: 15; J: TRBJ2-7; V: TRBV7-9
CDR3: CASSGFDAGSYGYTF; DNA: TGTGCCAGCAGCGGATTTGACGCAGGCAGCTATGGCTACACCTTC; D: -; size: -; length: 15; J: TRBJ1-2; V: TRBV5-6
CDR3: CASSRPDRVYGYTF; DNA: TGTGCCAGCAGCCGCCCGGACAGGGTCTATGGCTACACCTTC; D: TRBD1; size: -; length: 14; J: TRBJ1-2; V: TRBV28
CDR3: CATSRAGTGELFF; DNA: TGTGCCACCAGCAGAGCTGGCACCGGGGAGCTGTTTTTT; D: -; size: -; length: 13; J: TRBJ2-2; V: TRBV15
CDR3: CASSLVLGISTDTQYF; DNA: TGTGCCAGCAGCTTAGTCCTGGGTATAAGCACAGATACGCAGTATTTT; D: -; size: -; length: 16; J: TRBJ2-3; V: TRBV7-2
CDR3: CASSLGTWGTSTGELFF; DNA: TGTGCCAGCAGCTTAGGGACGTGGGGGACTAGCACCGGGGAGCTGTTTTTT; D: TRBD2; size: few; length: 17; J: TRBJ2-2; V: TRBV7-2
CDR3: CATSDPPSTEQFF; DNA: TGTGCCACCAGTGACCCCCCTAGCACTGAGCAGTTCTTC; D: -; size: few; length: 13; J: TRBJ2-1; V: TRBV24-1
CDR3: CASSNRGQGNTEAFF; DNA: TGTGCCAGCAGCAACCGGGGACAGGGAAACACTGAAGCTTTCTTT; D: TRBD1; size: -; length: 15; J: TRBJ1-1; V: TRBV7-2
CDR3: CASSQELPKNIQYF; DNA: TGTGCCAGCAGCCAAGAGTTACCCAAAAACATTCAGTACTTC; D: -; size: -; length: 14; J: TRBJ2-4; V: TRBV4-2
CDR3: CASSQEVGGSLLTGELFF; DNA: TGTGCCAGCAGCCAAGAGGTTGGGGGAAGCTTACTCACCGGGGAGCTGTTTTTT; D: -; size: -; length: 18; J: TRBJ2-2; V: TRBV3-1
CDR3: CASRRVSGRTYEQYF; DNA: TGTGCCAGCAGGAGAGTTTCCGGTCGGACCTACGAGCAGTACTTC; D: -; size: -; length: 15; J: TRBJ2-7; V: TRBV6-5
CDR3: CASSLQGGTADTEYF; DNA: TGTGCCAGCAGTTTACAGGGGGGGACGGCAGATACGGAGTATTTT; D: -; size: -; length: 15; J: TRBJ2-3; V: TRBV12-3/TRBV12-4
CDR3: CASRPVGRTQETQYF; DNA: TGTGCCAGCAGACCCGTCGGGCGGACGCAAGAGACCCAGTACTTC; D: -; size: -; length: 15; J: TRBJ2-5; V: TRBV2
CDR3: CASSLLRTQGAFF; DNA: TGTGCCAGCAGCTTGTTGAGGACTCAGGGAGCTTTCTTT; D: -; size: few; length: 13; J: TRBJ1-1; V: TRBV5-6
CDR3: CASSLTSGVEQFF; DNA: TGTGCCAGCAGCTTAACTAGTGGGGTTGAGCAGTTCTTC; D: -; size: -; length: 13; J: TRBJ2-1; V: TRBV7-3
CDR3: CASSGGPTWNIQYF; DNA: TGTGCCAGCAGTGGGGGGCCCACATGGAACATTCAGTACTTC; D: -; size: few; length: 14; J: TRBJ2-4; V: TRBV2
CDR3: CKATSGWYQETQYF; DNA: TGCAAAGCGACTAGCGGGTGGTACCAAGAGACCCAGTACTTC; D: TRBD2; size: few; length: 14; J: TRBJ2-5; V: TRBV20-1
CDR3: CASSSTGGTGSYEQYF; DNA: TGTGCCAGCAGCTCGACAGGGGGCACGGGCTCCTACGAGCAGTACTTC; D: TRBD1; size: few; length: 16; J: TRBJ2-7; V: TRBV7-9
CDR3: CSGEGGRGGTEAFF; DNA: TGCAGCGGTGAAGGGGGCAGGGGAGGGACTGAAGCTTTCTTT; D: TRBD1; size: -; length: 14; J: TRBJ1-1; V: TRBV29-1
CDR3: CASTQQGSSYNEQFF; DNA: TGTGCCAGCACCCAACAGGGGAGCTCCTACAATGAGCAGTTCTTC; D: TRBD1; size: -; length: 15; J: TRBJ2-1; V: TRBV6-1
CDR3: CAISESGTASSYNSPLHF; DNA: TGTGCCATCAGCGAGTCCGGGACCGCTAGCTCCTATAATTCACCCCTCCACTTT; D: -; size: many; length: 18; J: TRBJ1-6; V: TRBV10-3
CDR3: CASSPEVTVNTGELFF; DNA: TGTGCCAGCAGCCCCGAGGTGACGGTGAACACCGGGGAGCTGTTTTTT; D: -; size: many; length: 16; J: TRBJ2-2; V: TRBV7-6
CDR3: CASIPRVDGVTDTQYF; DNA: TGTGCCAGCATCCCCAGGGTAGATGGGGTTACAGATACGCAGTATTTT; D: -; size: -; length: 16; J: TRBJ2-3; V: TRBV4-2
CDR3: CASSGLQGATDYGYTF; DNA: TGTGCCAGCAGTGGGTTACAGGGGGCGACGGACTATGGCTACACCTTC; D: TRBD1; size: -; length: 16; J: TRBJ1-2; V: TRBV25-1
CDR3: CASSEQGLAFF; DNA: TGTGCCAGCAGTGAACAGGGATTAGCTTTCTTT; D: -; size: few; length: 11; J: TRBJ1-1; V: TRBV6-6
CDR3: CSADPGQGWDEQYF; DNA: TGCAGTGCTGATCCGGGACAGGGGTGGGACGAGCAGTACTTC; D: TRBD1; size: -; length: 14; J: TRBJ2-7; V: TRBV20-1
CDR3: CASAGLAGYNEQFF; DNA: TGCGCCAGCGCCGGGCTAGCGGGATACAATGAGCAGTTCTTC; D: TRBD2; size: few; length: 14; J: TRBJ2-1; V: TRBV4-1
CDR3: CASSFRTGGYDTEAFF; DNA: TGTGCCAGCAGCTTCCGGACAGGGGGTTATGACACTGAAGCTTTCTTT; D: TRBD1; size: -; length: 16; J: TRBJ1-1; V: TRBV7-9
CDR3: CSVDRGTGTRETQYF; DNA: TGCAGCGTTGATCGCGGGACAGGGACCCGAGAGACCCAGTACTTC; D: TRBD1; size: medium-sized; length: 15; J: TRBJ2-5; V: TRBV29-1
CDR3: CASTLDRATGELFF; DNA: TGTGCCAGTACCCTAGACAGGGCCACCGGGGAGCTGTTTTTT; D: TRBD1; size: -; length: 14; J: TRBJ2-2; V: TRBV19
CDR3: CASSFFRDNEQFF; DNA: TGTGCCAGCAGCTTCTTCCGGGATAATGAGCAGTTCTTC; D: -; size: -; length: 13; J: TRBJ2-1; V: TRBV7-2
CDR3: CASSSPNPQGGETQYF; DNA: TGTGCCAGCAGCTCCCCGAATCCTCAGGGGGGAGAGACCCAGTACTTC; D: -; size: few; length: 16; J: TRBJ2-5; V: TRBV7-2
CDR3: CASSSSKSGKTPYEQYF; DNA: TGTGCCAGCAGTTCCTCCAAAAGCGGGAAAACCCCCTACGAGCAGTACTTC; D: TRBD2; size: -; length: 17; J: TRBJ2-7; V: TRBV12-3/TRBV12-4
CDR3: CASSLWGAKRTEAFF; DNA: TGTGCCAGCAGTTTATGGGGGGCTAAAAGGACTGAAGCTTTCTTT; D: -; size: -; length: 15; J: TRBJ1-1; V: TRBV28
CDR3: CASSSGLTGTGELFF; DNA: TGTGCCAGCAGCTCTGGACTGACAGGGACCGGGGAGCTGTTTTTT; D: TRBD1; size: many; length: 15; J: TRBJ2-2; V: TRBV7-9
CDR3: CASGLTGPNEKLFF; DNA: TGTGCCAGCGGGTTGACAGGGCCTAATGAAAAACTGTTTTTT; D: TRBD1; size: few; length: 14; J: TRBJ1-4; V: TRBV28
CDR3: CATSDLRTGGSNEQFF; DNA: TGTGCCACCAGTGACCTTCGGACAGGGGGCTCTAATGAGCAGTTCTTC; D: TRBD1; size: many; length: 16; J: TRBJ2-1; V: TRBV24-1
CDR3: CSARRSGSYNEQFF; DNA: TGCAGTGCTAGGCGGAGCGGCTCCTACAATGAGCAGTTCTTC; D: -; size: -; length: 14; J: TRBJ2-1; V: TRBV20-1
CDR3: CASSYPGTSAYEQYF; DNA: TGTGCCAGCAGTTACCCCGGGACATCCGCCTACGAGCAGTACTTC; D: -; size: -; length: 15; J: TRBJ2-7; V: TRBV6-6
CDR3: CSTRTGANTGELFF; DNA: TGCAGCACTCGGACAGGGGCAAACACCGGGGAGCTGTTTTTT; D: TRBD1; size: -; length: 14; J: TRBJ2-2; V: TRBV29-1
CDR3: CASSSLSETQYF; DNA: TGTGCCAGCAGCTCTCTGAGCGAGACCCAGTACTTC; D: -; size: many; length: 12; J: TRBJ2-5; V: TRBV28
CDR3: CASSSNYPSGSGWSYEQYF; DNA: TGTGCCAGCAGCTCAAATTACCCTAGCGGGAGCGGTTGGTCCTACGAGCAGTACTTC; D: TRBD2; size: -; length: 19; J: TRBJ2-7; V: TRBV11-2
CDR3: CASSLRRGGELFF; DNA: TGCGCCAGCAGCTTGAGACGGGGCGGGGAGCTGTTTTTT; D: -; size: -; length: 13; J: TRBJ2-2; V: TRBV5-1
CDR3: CASSRLRDYDGDTQYF; DNA: TGTGCCAGCAGTCGGCTCCGGGACTACGATGGAGATACGCAGTATTTT; D: TRBD2; size: -; length: 16; J: TRBJ2-3; V: TRBV6-1
CDR3: CASSHPSSYKQYF; DNA: TGTGCCAGCAGTCACCCCTCCTCCTACAAGCAGTACTTC; D: -; size: -; length: 13; J: TRBJ2-7; V: TRBV27
CDR3: CASSQTGGTYNEQFF; DNA: TGTGCCAGCTCACAGACAGGGGGGACCTACAATGAGCAGTTCTTC; D: TRBD1; size: few; length: 15; J: TRBJ2-1; V: TRBV18
CDR3: CASSLSRVFYEQYF; DNA: TGTGCCAGCAGCTTAAGTCGGGTCTTCTACGAGCAGTACTTC; D: -; size: -; length: 14; J: TRBJ2-7; V: TRBV7-8